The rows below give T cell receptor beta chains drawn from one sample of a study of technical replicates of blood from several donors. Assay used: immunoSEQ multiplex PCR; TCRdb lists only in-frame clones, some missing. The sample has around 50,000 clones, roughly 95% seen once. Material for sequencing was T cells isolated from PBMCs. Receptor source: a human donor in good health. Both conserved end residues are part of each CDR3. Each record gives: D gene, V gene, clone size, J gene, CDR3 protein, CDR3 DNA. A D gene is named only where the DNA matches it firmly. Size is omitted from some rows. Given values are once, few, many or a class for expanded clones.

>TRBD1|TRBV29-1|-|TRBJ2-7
CSVCDGTGTAYEQYF
TGCAGCGTTTGTGATGGGACAGGGACGGCCTACGAGCAGTACTTC
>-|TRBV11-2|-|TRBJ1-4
CASRPTDTANEKLFF
TGTGCCAGCAGACCTACTGACACGGCTAATGAAAAACTGTTTTTT
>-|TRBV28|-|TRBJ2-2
CASSFVFEAGELFF
TGTGCCAGCAGTTTTGTTTTCGAGGCCGGGGAGCTGTTTTTT
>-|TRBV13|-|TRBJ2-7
CASSLGAGPPEQYF
TGTGCCAGCAGCTTAGGCGCGGGGCCTCCCGAGCAGTACTTC
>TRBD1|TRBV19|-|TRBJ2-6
CASRTGALSGANVLTF
TGTGCCAGTCGGACAGGGGCGCTATCTGGGGCCAACGTCCTGACTTTC
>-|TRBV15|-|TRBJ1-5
CATREGANQPQHF
TGTGCCACCCGTGAGGGAGCCAATCAGCCCCAGCATTTT
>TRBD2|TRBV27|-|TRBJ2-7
CASSYSSGVYEQYF
TGTGCCAGCAGTTACTCTAGCGGGGTGTACGAGCAGTACTTC
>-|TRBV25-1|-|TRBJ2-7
CASRGYSYEQYF
TGTGCCAGCAGAGGCTACAGCTACGAGCAGTACTTC
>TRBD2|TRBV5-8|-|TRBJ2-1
CASSRGLALNFDEQFF
TGTGCCAGCAGCCGCGGACTAGCGCTAAATTTCGATGAGCAGTTCTTC
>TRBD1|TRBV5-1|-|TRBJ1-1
CASSLGQGGFEAFF
TGCGCCAGCAGCTTGGGACAGGGGGGCTTTGAAGCTTTCTTT
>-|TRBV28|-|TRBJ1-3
CASGPPREGNTIYF
TGTGCCAGCGGGCCCCCGCGGGAGGGAAACACCATATATTTT
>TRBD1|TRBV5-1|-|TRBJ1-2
CASSFLPGQENSGYTF
TGCGCCAGCAGCTTCCTCCCGGGACAGGAGAATAGTGGCTACACCTTC
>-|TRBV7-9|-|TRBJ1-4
CASRSPGGWEKLFF
TGTGCCAGCAGGTCACCGGGGGGCTGGGAAAAACTGTTTTTT
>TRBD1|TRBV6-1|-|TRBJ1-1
CASSGIPGQVSAFF
TGTGCCAGCAGTGGAATTCCGGGACAGGTGTCTGCTTTCTTT
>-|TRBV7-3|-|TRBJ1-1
CASSLVGVGGGTEAFF
TGTGCCAGCAGCTTAGTAGGTGTGGGGGGAGGTACTGAAGCTTTCTTT
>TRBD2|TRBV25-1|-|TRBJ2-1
CASSEYPSGRYNEQFF
TGTGCCAGCAGTGAATATCCTAGCGGGAGATACAATGAGCAGTTCTTC
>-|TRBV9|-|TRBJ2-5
CASSDQVETQYF
TGTGCCAGCAGCGATCAGGTTGAGACCCAGTACTTC
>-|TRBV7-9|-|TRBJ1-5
CASSLEQGQPQHF
TGTGCCAGCAGCTTAGAACAGGGTCAGCCCCAGCATTTT
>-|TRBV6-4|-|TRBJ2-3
CATRKGGTQYF
TGTGCCACCCGTAAAGGAGGAACGCAGTATTTT
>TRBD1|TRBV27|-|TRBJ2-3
CASNYRGDRGYTDTQYF
TGTGCCAGCAACTACAGAGGGGACAGGGGATACACAGATACGCAGTATTTT
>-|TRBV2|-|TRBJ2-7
CASSPEGKVREQYF
TGTGCCAGCAGCCCTGAGGGAAAGGTACGCGAGCAGTACTTC
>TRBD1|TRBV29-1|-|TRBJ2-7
CSVVRDRTYEQYF
TGCAGCGTTGTGAGGGACAGAACCTACGAGCAGTACTTC
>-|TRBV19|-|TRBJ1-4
CASRTANEKLFF
TGTGCCAGTAGGACAGCTAATGAAAAACTGTTTTTT
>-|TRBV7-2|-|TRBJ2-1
CASSLNRDNNEQFF
TGTGCCAGCAGCTTAAACCGGGACAACAATGAGCAGTTCTTC
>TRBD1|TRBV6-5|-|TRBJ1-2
CASSFPGGGRGYTF
TGTGCCAGCAGTTTTCCAGGGGGCGGGCGTGGCTACACCTTC
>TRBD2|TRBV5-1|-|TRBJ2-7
CASSLALGLAHSYEQYF
TGCGCCAGCAGCTTGGCTCTGGGACTAGCGCACTCCTACGAGCAGTACTTC
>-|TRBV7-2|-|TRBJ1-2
CASSLESTGEGSYGYTF
TGTGCCAGCAGCTTAGAGTCTACGGGGGAGGGAAGCTATGGCTACACCTTC
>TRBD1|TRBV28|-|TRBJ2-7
CASSSSDRVNEQYF
TGTGCCAGCAGCTCCTCGGACAGGGTTAACGAGCAGTACTTC
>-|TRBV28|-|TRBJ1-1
CARTGSAQPPPERTEAFF
TGTGCCAGAACTGGGTCGGCACAGCCGCCCCCCGAACGCACTGAAGCTTTCTTT
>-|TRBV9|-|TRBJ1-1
CASSPGEGGVHTEAFF
TGTGCCAGCAGCCCGGGGGAGGGTGGGGTCCACACTGAAGCTTTCTTT
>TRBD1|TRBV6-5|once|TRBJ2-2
CASSRDRGNTGELFF
TGTGCCAGCAGCCGGGACAGGGGGAACACCGGGGAGCTGTTTTTT
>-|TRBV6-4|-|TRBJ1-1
CASRRTINTEAFF
TGTGCCAGCAGGCGGACAATCAACACTGAAGCTTTCTTT
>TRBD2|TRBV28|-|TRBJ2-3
CASSTQRLAGNTDTQYF
TGTGCCAGCAGTACCCAACGACTAGCGGGAAACACAGATACGCAGTATTTT
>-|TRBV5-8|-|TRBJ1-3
CASSWKQGNTIYF
TGTGCCAGCAGCTGGAAACAGGGAAACACCATATATTTT
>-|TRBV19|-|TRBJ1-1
CASSIPREAFF
TGTGCCAGTAGTATTCCGCGTGAAGCTTTCTTT
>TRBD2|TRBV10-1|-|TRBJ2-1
CASSDSEAGGSYNEQFF
TGCGCCAGCAGTGATTCGGAAGCGGGAGGTTCCTACAATGAGCAGTTCTTC
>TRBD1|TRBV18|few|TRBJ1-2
CASSPEDRSYYGYTF
TGTGCCAGCTCACCAGAGGACAGGTCCTACTATGGCTACACCTTC
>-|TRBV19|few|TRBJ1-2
CASSMVAGSYGYTF
TGTGCCAGTAGTATGGTTGCAGGTAGCTATGGCTACACCTTC
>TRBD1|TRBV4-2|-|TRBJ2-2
CASSLRTGQNTGELFF
TGTGCCAGCAGCCTACGGACAGGGCAGAACACCGGGGAGCTGTTTTTT
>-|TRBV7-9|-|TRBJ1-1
CASSLFTGEAFF
TGTGCCAGCAGCTTATTTACCGGGGAAGCTTTCTTT
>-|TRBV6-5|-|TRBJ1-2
CASSRTGYDYGYTF
TGTGCCAGCAGCAGAACAGGGTACGACTATGGCTACACCTTC
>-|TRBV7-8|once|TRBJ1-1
CASSTPFPRQGGTEAFF
TGTGCCAGCAGCACACCCTTCCCAAGGCAGGGCGGCACTGAAGCTTTCTTT
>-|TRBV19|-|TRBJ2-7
CASSNDYYEQYF
TGTGCCAGTAGTAACGACTACTACGAGCAGTACTTC
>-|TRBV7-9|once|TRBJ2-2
CASSLGWQGGVTGELFF
TGTGCCAGCAGCTTAGGCTGGCAGGGTGGCGTAACCGGGGAGCTGTTTTTT
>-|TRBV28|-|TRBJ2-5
CASSYRGGLQETQYF
TGTGCCAGCAGTTACCGAGGCGGGCTTCAAGAGACCCAGTACTTC
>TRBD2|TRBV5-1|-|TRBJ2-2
CASSWRLAGASGELFF
TGCGCCAGCAGCTGGAGACTAGCGGGAGCCAGCGGGGAGCTGTTTTTT
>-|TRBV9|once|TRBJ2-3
CASSVGHPDTQYF
TGTGCCAGCAGCGTAGGACATCCAGATACGCAGTATTTT
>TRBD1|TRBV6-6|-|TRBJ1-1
CASTIGQGTEAFF
TGTGCCAGCACCATAGGACAGGGCACTGAAGCTTTCTTT
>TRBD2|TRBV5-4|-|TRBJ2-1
CASRLEASGVNEQFF
TGTGCCAGCAGATTGGAGGCTAGCGGAGTTAATGAGCAGTTCTTC
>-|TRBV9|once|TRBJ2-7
CASSVSGQNMYEQYF
TGTGCCAGCAGCGTTTCGGGACAAAATATGTACGAGCAGTACTTC
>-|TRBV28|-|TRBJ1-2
CASSLPYYGYTF
TGTGCCAGCAGTTTACCTTACTATGGCTACACCTTC
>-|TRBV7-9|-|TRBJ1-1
CASSSRRENTEAFF
TGTGCCAGCAGCTCGAGGCGGGAGAACACTGAAGCTTTCTTT